Shown below are 24 T cell receptor beta chains from a single sample sequenced in a study of blood T cell repertoires in COVID-19. Sequencing was performed with immunoSEQ multiplex PCR; in TCRdb, only in-frame clones are kept and a portion is missing. The sample has fewer than 200,000 clones; 81% are singletons. Sequenced: peripheral blood. These receptors all stem from an elderly woman with COVID-19, enrolled during active disease.

The chain carries TRBV11-2 and TRBJ2-1; 7 nucleotides match TRBD2. Germline loops: CDR1 SGHAT, CDR2 FQNNGV. The CDR3 is 12 amino acids. J was trimmed by 9 bases and V by 5 bases; bases with no gene match: 4. The CDR3 here is CASSRTSFEQFF. As DNA, the CDR3 is TGTGCCAGCAGCCGGACTAGTTTTGAGCAGTTCTTC.

Remarks on this clone: One end of the junction varies from germline; a read error may be responsible. V is TRBV5-1 and J is TRBJ2-3; possible D gene TRBD2, 6 bases. CDR3 length equals 14 residues. The germline gives CDR1 SGHRS, CDR2 YFSETQ. CDR3 loop: CATSTGLWGDTQYF. Here the CDR3 DNA reads TGCGCCACCAGCACGGGACTTTGGGGTGATACGCAGTATTTT.

The J gene is TRBJ2-1, the V gene TRBV5-1, with D perhaps TRBD2 (6 bases). V lost 4 bases to trimming and J lost 3 bases, with 14 bases between them. This CDR3 region has 15 residues. CDR1 and CDR2 (germline): SGHRS, YFSETQ. In nucleotides, the CDR3 is TGCGCCAGCAGCGGCGGGACTGTCGGCTACAATGAGCAGTTCTTC. Protein sequence: CASSGGTVGYNEQFF.

A note on this clone: An end of the junction does not agree with germline; a read error may underlie this. The chain carries TRBV12-3 or TRBV12-4 and TRBJ2-7; 8 bases align to TRBD2. The CDR3 totals 13 residues. CDR3 protein: CASSLYLAGKPNF. The CDR3 coding sequence is TGTGCCAGCAGTTTATATCTAGCGGGTAAACCGAACTTC.

This clone was counted a single time. The J gene is TRBJ2-1, the V gene TRBV7-2, with 10 bases matching TRBD2. V lost 2 bases to trimming and J lost 2 bases; unmatched junction nucleotides: 6. Per the germline V gene, CDR1 is SGHTA and CDR2 is FQGNSA. The length of the CDR3 is 17 residues. The CDR3 protein is CASSLPISGGAYNEQFF. The CDR3 DNA reads as TGTGCCAGCAGCTTACCAATAAGCGGGGGGGCCTACAATGAGCAGTTCTTC.

V is TRBV10-3 and J is TRBJ1-6; no clear D gene. V was pared by 4 bases and J by 5 bases, with 6 bases between. CDR3 size: 13 residues. Germline CDR1 reads ENHRY; CDR2 reads SYGVKD. In nucleotides, the CDR3 is TGTGCCATCAGTGCAACAGATAATTCACCCCTCCACTTT. Translation: CAISATDNSPLHF.

This clone has just one count. The chain employs TRBV28 and TRBJ2-1; the match to TRBD2 covers 10 bases. The CDR3 is 15 residues long. CDR1 is MDHEN and CDR2 is SYDVKM in the germline V gene. V was pared by 5 bases and J by 3 bases, with 4 bases of the junction left unmatched. The CDR3 is CASSGLAEVYNEQFF. As DNA, the CDR3 is TGTGCCAGCAGTGGACTAGCGGAAGTCTACAATGAGCAGTTCTTC.

The chain uses TRBV18 and TRBJ1-1; 10 bases line up with TRBD1. V lost 2 bases and J lost 0; bases outside the gene matches: 9. The CDR3 loop spans 18 amino acids. CDR1 is KGHSH and CDR2 is LQKENI in the germline V gene. CDR3 sequence: CASSPGGQGNPMNTEAFF. DNA for the CDR3: TGTGCCAGCTCACCAGGGGGACAGGGGAATCCAATGAACACTGAAGCTTTCTTT.

The chain has TRBV7-7 and TRBJ1-2; TRBD1 agrees at 10 bases. This CDR3 contains 16 residues. From germline, CDR1 is SSHAT and CDR2 FNYEAQ (reference sequence). V lost 1 base, J lost 3 bases, and 5 bases stayed unmatched. CDR3 bases: TGTGCCAGCAGCTTAGGGGGGACAGGGGAGGACTATGGCTACACCTTC. Translated, it gives CASSLGGTGEDYGYTF. Combining the CDR3 with reference TRBV7-7 and TRBJ1-2 gives the whole variable domain GAGVSQSPRYKVTKRGQDVTLRCDPISSHATLYWYQQALGQGPEFLTYFNYEAQPDKSGLPSDRFSAERPEGSISTLTIQRTEQRDSAMYRCASSLGGTGEDYGYTFGSGTRLTVV.

This clone was detected only once. The chain recombines TRBV28 with TRBJ1-5; possible D gene TRBD1, 6 bases. Trimming took off 5 bases at V and 4 bases at J, with 15 bases between the two ends. From germline, CDR1 is MDHEN and CDR2 SYDVKM. The CDR3 is made up of 15 amino acids. CDR3 amino acids: CASSGAGTQNQPQHF. For the CDR3, the DNA is TGTGCCAGCAGTGGGGCAGGGACACAAAATCAGCCCCAGCATTTT.

The chain has TRBV4-2 and TRBJ2-2, with D hard to call. V shed 0 bases and J shed 0 bases, with 11 bases lying between them. The germline V gene has CDR1 LGHNA and CDR2 YNFKEQ. CDR3 length: 17 residues. The CDR3 spells CASSQDFNGANTGELFF. The CDR3 DNA reads TGTGCCAGCAGCCAAGATTTTAACGGAGCGAACACCGGGGAGCTGTTTTTT.

The genes are TRBV15 and TRBJ1-4, with TRBD1 as a possible D gene (5 bases). The V end was cut by 3 bases, the J end by 4 bases, with 15 bases between. The germline V gene has CDR1 LNHNV and CDR2 YYDKDF (reference sequence). This CDR3 spans 16 amino acids. CDR3 nucleotide sequence: TGTGCCACCAGCAGCGCCCTAGACAGACATAATGAAAAACTGTTTTTT. It yields the protein CATSSALDRHNEKLFF.

This sequence joins TRBV4-2 and TRBJ1-4; D perhaps matches TRBD1 (6 bases). The CDR3 covers 14 residues. V lost 1 base and J lost 3, with 6 bases in between. Germline-derived CDR1 and CDR2 are LGHNA and YNFKEQ. The CDR3 DNA reads TGTGCCAGCAGCCAAGGGACAGCTAATGAAAAACTGTTTTTT. Its protein is CASSQGTANEKLFF.

The genes are TRBV5-5 and TRBJ1-1; D possibly corresponds to TRBD1 (6 bases). The CDR3 extends over 12 amino acids. The germline gives CDR1 SGHKS, CDR2 YYEKEE (reference sequence). Trimming took 0 bases from V and 10 from J, leaving 10 bases between them. CDR3 in amino acids: CASSLDRVGAFF. The CDR3 DNA is TGTGCCAGCAGCTTGGACAGGGTAGGAGCTTTCTTT.

This chain links TRBV2 with TRBJ1-2; D unresolved. In germline, CDR1 is SNHLY, CDR2 FYNNEI. The CDR3 consists of 13 residues. Trimming removed 3 bases from V and 3 bases from J, with 8 bases in between. Here the CDR3 reads CASSDAGHYGYTF. The CDR3 nucleotides read TGTGCCAGCAGTGATGCAGGCCACTATGGCTACACCTTC.

This chain connects TRBV3-1 (or the pseudogene TRBV3-2) to TRBJ2-2, with 12 bases aligning to TRBD2. Germline V gene sequence: CDR1 LGHDT, CDR2 YNNKEL (reference sequence). Unmatched junction bases numbered 4, after V lost 0 bases and J lost 5 bases. CDR3 length: 17 residues. The CDR3 nucleotides are TGTGCCAGCAGCCAAGATAACCTAGCGGGGGGGACCGGGGAGCTGTTTTTT. Protein sequence: CASSQDNLAGGTGELFF.

The gene calls are TRBV18 and TRBJ1-1, with D possibly being TRBD1 (6 bases). There are 16 residues in the CDR3. The ends were cut back, 4 bases at V and 6 bases at J, with 21 bases in the middle. Germline-derived CDR1 and CDR2 are KGHSH and LQKENI. The CDR3 region has the DNA TGTGCCAGCTCACGAGAGACAGGAGTCGCGGCGGCTGAAGCTTTCTTT. Its protein product is CASSRETGVAAAEAFF.

The chain employs TRBV11-3 and TRBJ2-5; 7 nucleotides line up with TRBD1. V trimming: 2 bases; J trimming: 4 bases; junction bases outside the gene matches: 4. Germline CDR1 and CDR2: SGHNT and YENEEA. CDR3 length equals 14 residues. CDR3 DNA sequence: TGTGCCAGCAGCTTACACAGGGGTTCAGAGACCCAGTACTTC. This sequence encodes CASSLHRGSETQYF.

This clone was counted between two and nine times. The V gene is TRBV5-1, the J gene TRBJ1-3; 7 nucleotides line up with TRBD1. This CDR3 has 15 amino acids. Germline CDR1 and CDR2: SGHRS and YFSETQ. V lost 2 bases and J lost 1; bases outside the gene matches: 3. The chain's CDR3 is CASSLWTGSGNTIYF. In DNA form, the CDR3 reads TGCGCCAGCAGCTTATGGACAGGTTCTGGAAACACCATATATTTT.

The V call is TRBV28, the J call TRBJ1-5, with a weak D call TRBD1 (5 bases). V was pared by 0 bases and J by 4 bases, with 7 bases between. The CDR3 length is 14 residues. Germline V gives CDR1 MDHEN, CDR2 SYDVKM. This CDR3 reads CASSLWGGNQPQHF. The CDR3 nucleotides read TGTGCCAGCAGTTTATGGGGGGGGAATCAGCCCCAGCATTTT.

The gene calls are TRBV18 and TRBJ2-3, with 7 bases matching TRBD1. V was pared by 3 bases and J by 2 bases, with 8 bases of the junction left unmatched. This CDR3 has 16 residues. CDR1 KGHSH and CDR2 LQKENI come from the germline V gene. The CDR3 sequence: CASSPLQGRVTDTQYF. CDR3 DNA sequence: TGTGCCAGCTCACCCCTACAGGGGCGGGTCACAGATACGCAGTATTTT.

This sequence joins TRBV5-1 and TRBJ1-1; tentatively, D is TRBD1 (5 bases). CDR3 length equals 14 residues. Germline CDR1 is SGHRS and CDR2 is YFSETQ. Trimming removed 2 bases from V and 1 base from J, with 9 bases in between. The CDR3: CASSLTGANTEAFF. The CDR3, as DNA: TGCGCCAGCAGCTTAACTGGGGCGAACACTGAAGCTTTCTTT.

DNA for the CDR3: TGTGCCAGCAGCTTACACAGGGAAGGAAACACCATATATTTT. Translating gives CASSLHREGNTIYF. This rearrangement joins TRBV7-2 to TRBJ1-3; tentative D call: TRBD1 (6 bases). V was pared by 2 bases and J by 4 bases, with 9 bases between. The CDR3 covers 14 residues. Per the germline V gene, CDR1 is SGHTA and CDR2 is FQGNSA.

This rearrangement joins TRBV7-2 to TRBJ2-7, with D possibly matching TRBD2 (7 bases). The CDR3 covers 15 residues. Germline V gives CDR1 SGHTA, CDR2 FQGNSA. Trimming pared 1 base from V and 4 bases from J, leaving 14 bases between. CDR3 protein: CASSLGRGGGYEQYF. The CDR3 nucleotides are TGTGCCAGCAGCTTAGGAAGAGGGGGGGGATACGAGCAGTACTTC.